Listed here is a single TCR beta chain. Its antigen target is currently unknown. The sample holds no much larger clone one base away, and base qualities are not on file. In the germline V gene, CDR1 corresponds to SGHTA and CDR2 to FQGTGA. The CDR3 contains 15 residues, cysteine and phenylalanine counted. Just the 45-base CDR3 DNA is kept, in frame starting at base 1. V is pared back by 1 base and J by 7 bases, with 13 bases lying between the germline termini. The data originate from a study of beta chain features in type 1 diabetes (dated by TCRdb to between 2017 and 2018). In the study overall: Patients and healthy donors did not differ in mean age, gender distribution, total cell number or subset yield. A total of 90 million to 120 million sorted cells were examined across all samples, and a strong correlation was observed between cell number per subset and RNA yield. The study compared TCRB repertoires of sorted circulating CD4+ T cell subsets between recently diagnosed type 1 diabetes patients and matched healthy donors. Regulatory and stem cell-like memory subsets were isolated from only 8 patients and about eight healthy donors, whereas naive and central memory subsets came from all 28 donors.

The entire isolated RNA was reverse transcribed using the High Capacity cDNA Reverse Transcription Kit, and thus expressed TCRB transcripts were sequenced. Naive, central memory and regulatory T cell samples underwent deep immunoSEQ sequencing, averaging about 3.3 million total reads per sample. After sorted cells were lysed in RLT buffer, RNA was extracted with DNase-treated RNeasy Micro or Mini kits, with the choice depending on cell number. Each cell subset was processed separately to prevent cross-contamination, with patient and healthy donor samples processed together. The immunoSEQ multiplex PCR was used to amplify TCRB sequences from cDNA, generating 87-bp fragments that spanned the CDR3 region. Sequencing of the amplicons was done on the Illumina HiSeq platform. In the original analysis: PCR bias was computationally corrected using synthetic template baselines, reads within Hamming distance 2 were collapsed, and singletons that could not be merged were discarded. Reads were aligned against IMGT so that V, D and J genes, CDR3 length and insertions or deletions at six rearrangement sites could be assigned. Clonotype counts were normalized to sorted cell number within each subset before computing true diversity and Gini coefficients with the tcR R package. Repertoire sharing was quantified using the overlap coefficient calculated on TCRB nucleotide sequences. Out-of-frame TCRB sequences from naive cells were analyzed as a proxy for the pre-selection repertoire. TCRdb took over this immuneACCESS table, retaining in-frame rearrangements with V and J assigned. Such tables are incomplete; in checked studies, under half of the missing clones stem from an unresolved V gene, and the remainder is unexplained. For V, J and clone size, that table is used; D and trimming come from the DNA. This sample gives roughly 340,000 clones in total; roughly 13% of them show up just once. Clones ranked in the top ten supply about 0.016% of the sample.

General conclusions and limits of the study: Type 1 diabetes patients showed a moderate but significant shortening of TCRB CDR3 length in all four CD4+ subsets. Naive, central memory and regulatory TCRB repertoires appeared to be more similar among patients than among healthy donors. Because cDNA was sequenced instead of genomic DNA, activated cells with high expression could be over-represented, although the groups did not differ in activation or CD3 levels. Because small numbers of individuals were included in the HLA sub-analyses, any influence of HLA type on TCRB rearrangement was left unresolved. Shorter templates might be favored by PCR, yet because patient and control samples were amplified and corrected together, any such skew would affect both groups equally. At VDJ recombination sites, type 1 diabetes patients had fewer insertions and more deleted nucleotides, which implies abnormalities in thymic rearrangement.

Each donor gave one peripheral blood draw, averaging roughly 120 mL, which was collected into heparinised tubes. Using a panel that included CD45RO, CCR7, CD25, CD127, CD95 and CD27, naive, central memory, regulatory and stem cell-like memory CD4+ T cells were sorted on a BD FACSAria II. All sorted populations exceeded 95% purity. Right away, PBMCs were isolated by Lymphoprep density gradient centrifugation and were stained directly, with no culture step. So that batch effects would be minimized, each experiment stained and sorted samples in pairs, pairing one healthy donor with one patient. This clonotype originated in a woman between 18 and 29 years old with type 1 diabetes. Sequencing was done on a sample of naive CD4+ T cells from blood. The cell subset or site tag for this specimen amounts to: true naive CD4+ T cells. The chain couples TRBV7-3 to TRBJ2-2, and TRBD2 may be the D gene, going by 5 matching bases. The CDR3 protein: CASSLSAGLVGELFF. The bases are TGTGCCAGCAGCTTAAGTGCGGGCCTGGTCGGGGAGCTGTTTTTT.